Described below is a single TCR beta chain sequence and its context. Using immunoSEQ multiplex PCR, the repertoire was profiled, and TCRdb retains in-frame clones only, with some absent. The table records 75,000 to 100,000 clones, 65% to 90% of them present only once. This entry comes from a study of blood T cell repertoires in COVID-19. Germline CDR1 is LNHDA and CDR2 is SQIVND (reference sequence). This CDR3 has 13 amino acids. The V end lost 4 bases, the J end lost 5 bases, and 11 bases lay between the germline ends. The source material was peripheral blood. This TCR was recovered from a woman of 80 years or more with acute or convalescent COVID-19. This chain uses TRBV19 with TRBJ2-5, with D possibly matching TRBD1 (5 bases). CDR3 loop: CASSTAGWETQYF. CDR3 nucleotides: TGTGCCAGTAGTACTGCAGGGTGGGAGACCCAGTACTTC. Variable domain in full (rest from reference TRBV19 and TRBJ2-5): DGGITQSPKYLFRKEGQNVTLSCEQNLNHDAMYWYRQDPGQGLRLIYYSQIVNDFQKGDIAEGYSVSREKKESFPLTVTSAQKNPTAFYLCASSTAGWETQYFGPGTRLLVL.